The rows below give T cell receptor beta chains drawn from one sample of a study of STAT5B mutations in CD4+ large granular lymphocyte leukemia. The assay was immunoSEQ multiplex PCR, and TCRdb's table has in-frame clones only and misses some. The sample contains 40,000 to 50,000 clones, roughly four fifths of which appear only once. Sequencing used CD4+ T cells from blood buffy coats. The receptors shown here come from a human donor in good health. CDR3s include the opening cysteine and the closing phenylalanine or tryptophan.

cdr3_aa: CASSGALAGADTQYF
v_call: TRBV5-4
j_call: TRBJ2-3
cdr3_length: 15

cdr3_aa: CASSARRLFSYEQYF
v_call: TRBV7-9
j_call: TRBJ2-7
cdr3_length: 15

cdr3_aa: CASSSLLHRGRSENGYTF
v_call: TRBV7-9
j_call: TRBJ1-2
cdr3_length: 18

cdr3_aa: CASTSRAGVSQETQYF
v_call: TRBV19
j_call: TRBJ2-5
cdr3_length: 16

cdr3_aa: CASSLILSAREQFF
v_call: TRBV7-9
j_call: TRBJ2-1
cdr3_length: 14

cdr3_aa: CASSDRLAGAYNEQFF
v_call: TRBV4-1
j_call: TRBJ2-1
cdr3_length: 16

cdr3_aa: CASSYSVTSYEQFF
v_call: TRBV6-6
j_call: TRBJ2-1
cdr3_length: 14

cdr3_aa: CATSRDRVANYGYTF
v_call: TRBV15
j_call: TRBJ1-2
cdr3_length: 15

cdr3_aa: CASSTRTSGTDTQYF
v_call: TRBV6-6
j_call: TRBJ2-3
cdr3_length: 15

cdr3_aa: CASSDGMGLTDTQYF
v_call: TRBV6-1
j_call: TRBJ2-3
cdr3_length: 15

cdr3_aa: CASSLDRMNTEAFF
v_call: TRBV11-3
j_call: TRBJ1-1
cdr3_length: 14

cdr3_aa: CASSPGSETQYF
v_call: TRBV5-1
j_call: TRBJ2-5
cdr3_length: 12

cdr3_aa: CASSLETGANYGYTF
v_call: TRBV5-4
j_call: TRBJ1-2
cdr3_length: 15

cdr3_aa: CASRYSTDTQYF
v_call: TRBV5-1
j_call: TRBJ2-3
cdr3_length: 12

cdr3_aa: CASSSSFRTSDEQYF
v_call: TRBV13
j_call: -
cdr3_length: 15

cdr3_aa: CATSTDRGPMSNQPQHF
v_call: TRBV15
j_call: TRBJ1-5
cdr3_length: 17

cdr3_aa: CASSEPGQLTDTQYF
v_call: TRBV25-1
j_call: TRBJ2-3
cdr3_length: 15

cdr3_aa: CASQGTLLTGELFF
v_call: TRBV6-5
j_call: TRBJ2-2
cdr3_length: 14

cdr3_aa: CATRRSGATGELFF
v_call: TRBV2
j_call: TRBJ2-2
cdr3_length: 14

cdr3_aa: CASSRAGGWDYGYTF
v_call: TRBV27
j_call: TRBJ1-2
cdr3_length: 15

cdr3_aa: CASSEEVDTYGYTF
v_call: TRBV6-1
j_call: TRBJ1-2
cdr3_length: 14

cdr3_aa: CASSIEREAEQFF
v_call: TRBV19
j_call: TRBJ2-1
cdr3_length: 13

cdr3_aa: CASSVGGGYGYTF
v_call: TRBV6-1
j_call: TRBJ1-2
cdr3_length: 13

cdr3_aa: CASSVGQGAGDTQYF
v_call: TRBV9
j_call: TRBJ2-3
cdr3_length: 15

cdr3_aa: CASSSGLAWETQYF
v_call: TRBV7-3
j_call: TRBJ2-5
cdr3_length: 14

cdr3_aa: CASSVDSGSYNEQFF
v_call: TRBV9
j_call: TRBJ2-1
cdr3_length: 15

cdr3_aa: CASSAHSNQPQHF
v_call: TRBV9
j_call: TRBJ1-5
cdr3_length: 13

cdr3_aa: CASSLDTSGSHTQYF
v_call: TRBV5-1
j_call: TRBJ2-3
cdr3_length: 15

cdr3_aa: CASEEDRRAGELFF
v_call: TRBV2
j_call: TRBJ2-2
cdr3_length: 14

cdr3_aa: CSVGQGHEAFF
v_call: TRBV29-1
j_call: TRBJ1-1
cdr3_length: 11

cdr3_aa: CASRPTDSYGYTF
v_call: TRBV5-1
j_call: TRBJ1-2
cdr3_length: 13

cdr3_aa: CAWTGGGGYTF
v_call: TRBV30
j_call: TRBJ1-2
cdr3_length: 11

cdr3_aa: CASSLDGQPQHF
v_call: TRBV7-2
j_call: TRBJ1-5
cdr3_length: 12

cdr3_aa: CASRSLRTSYEQYF
v_call: TRBV5-1
j_call: TRBJ2-7
cdr3_length: 14

cdr3_aa: CASSPGLDRVQYF
v_call: TRBV7-6
j_call: TRBJ2-7
cdr3_length: 13

cdr3_aa: CASSIDSYYNEQFF
v_call: TRBV19
j_call: TRBJ2-1
cdr3_length: 14

cdr3_aa: CASSLERQGPSSYNEQFF
v_call: TRBV5-7
j_call: TRBJ2-1
cdr3_length: 18

cdr3_aa: CASSLAGTSGGQETQYF
v_call: TRBV5-1
j_call: TRBJ2-5
cdr3_length: 17

cdr3_aa: CASSSKGTGGSSTDTQYF
v_call: TRBV11-3
j_call: TRBJ2-3
cdr3_length: 18

cdr3_aa: CASSLVGVYEQYF
v_call: TRBV11-2
j_call: TRBJ2-7
cdr3_length: 13

cdr3_aa: CASSEPRRTANYGYTF
v_call: TRBV6-1
j_call: TRBJ1-2
cdr3_length: 16

cdr3_aa: CASSIDGNTGELFF
v_call: TRBV19
j_call: TRBJ2-2
cdr3_length: 14

cdr3_aa: CASSQNRVANEKLFF
v_call: TRBV11-3
j_call: TRBJ1-4
cdr3_length: 15

cdr3_aa: CASSLKRTGGYEQYF
v_call: TRBV23-1
j_call: TRBJ2-7
cdr3_length: 15

cdr3_aa: CAGSLGQDPNSGANVLTF
v_call: TRBV11-3
j_call: TRBJ2-6
cdr3_length: 18

cdr3_aa: CASSGTGAGANVLTF
v_call: TRBV7-3
j_call: TRBJ2-6
cdr3_length: 15

cdr3_aa: CASRKLGGRDYGYTF
v_call: TRBV11-2
j_call: TRBJ1-2
cdr3_length: 15

cdr3_aa: CASSMTSVGELFF
v_call: TRBV7-3
j_call: TRBJ2-2
cdr3_length: 13

cdr3_aa: CASSLDLGGSGNTIYF
v_call: TRBV5-6
j_call: TRBJ1-3
cdr3_length: 16

cdr3_aa: CASRTPGAYYGYTF
v_call: TRBV6-5
j_call: TRBJ1-2
cdr3_length: 14

cdr3_aa: CASSVAGAEKLFF
v_call: TRBV19
j_call: TRBJ1-4
cdr3_length: 13

cdr3_aa: CASSESRGATGELFF
v_call: TRBV10-2
j_call: TRBJ2-2
cdr3_length: 15

cdr3_aa: CASSKKMGLGSGGYEQYF
v_call: TRBV2
j_call: TRBJ2-7
cdr3_length: 18

cdr3_aa: CASSLVGEGQPQHF
v_call: TRBV5-5
j_call: TRBJ1-5
cdr3_length: 14

cdr3_aa: CASRPQGQGRYEQYF
v_call: TRBV6-1
j_call: TRBJ2-7
cdr3_length: 15